The next 16 T cell receptor beta chains were all read from a single sample in a study of blood T cell repertoires in COVID-19. TCRdb keeps only in-frame clones here, not all; method: immunoSEQ multiplex PCR. This sample has around 170,000 clones, with around 83% found just once. Sequences were obtained from peripheral blood. These TCRs come from a woman in her thirties or forties with acute or convalescent COVID-19.

The J gene is TRBJ2-5, the V gene TRBV15, with a tentative D call TRBD2 (6 bases). CDR3 length equals 16 residues. The V gene's germline CDR1 is LNHNV and CDR2 YYDKDF (reference sequence). V lost 1 base and J 5 bases, leaving 17 bases between the germline ends. The DNA for the CDR3 is TGTGCCACCAGCAGAGTCCTTTGGAGGGCCCGGGAGACCCAGTACTTC. Its translation: CATSRVLWRARETQYF.

This clone was counted a few times. CDR3 sequence (DNA): TGTGCCAGCAACCGGGGGAACACTGAAGCTTTCTTT. This translates into CASNRGNTEAFF. This chain joins TRBV7-9 and TRBJ1-1; unclear D gene. V dropped 7 bases and J dropped 1 base, with 7 bases sitting between them. The germline V gene encodes CDR1 SEHNR and CDR2 FQNEAQ (reference sequence). The CDR3 totals 12 residues. Drawing the rest from reference TRBV7-9 and TRBJ1-1, the complete variable domain is DTGVSQNPRHKITKRGQNVTFRCDPISEHNRLYWYRQTLGQGPEFLTYFQNEAQLEKSRLLSDRFSAERPKGSFSTLEIQRTEQGDSAMYLCASNRGNTEAFFGQGTRLTVV.

The rearrangement links TRBV6-5 to TRBJ2-4; 10 nucleotides match TRBD2. Germline V lookup: CDR1 MNHEY, CDR2 SVGAGI. This CDR3 has 15 residues. J gave up 6 bases and V 6 bases, and 8 bases lay outside the gene matches. This CDR3 is CASRTLAGASNIQYF. The CDR3 DNA reads TGTGCCAGCAGAACCCTAGCGGGAGCTTCAAACATTCAGTACTTC.

V is TRBV10-3 and J is TRBJ2-5, with 9 bases fitting TRBD2. The ends lost 4 bases at V and 2 bases at J; junction bases unmatched: 2. Germline CDR1 ENHRY, CDR2 SYGVKD. The CDR3 totals 14 residues. Written as DNA, the CDR3 is TGTGCCATCAGTGGGGGACTAGCACAAGAGACCCAGTACTTC. Amino acid sequence: CAISGGLAQETQYF.

The chain joins TRBV9 to TRBJ2-1; D is possibly TRBD1 (5 bases). V lost 1 base and J lost 5, with 10 bases in between. CDR1 is SGDLS, CDR2 YYNGEE, per germline. The CDR3 has 14 amino acids. The CDR3 DNA sequence: TGTGCCAGCAGCGTACGCAGGGTCGACAATGAGCAGTTCTTC. Its translation is CASSVRRVDNEQFF.

This clone was seen just once. The chain employs TRBV19 and TRBJ1-6, with 7 bases aligning to TRBD1. CDR3 length: 15 amino acids. V was pared by 4 bases and J by 7 bases, with 7 bases of the junction left unmatched. Germline V gene sequence: CDR1 LNHDA, CDR2 SQIVND (reference sequence). CDR3 sequence (DNA): TGTGCCAGTAGTACAGGGGGAGCCCTAAATTCACCCCTCCACTTT. As protein: CASSTGGALNSPLHF.

The chain is built from TRBV4-1 and TRBJ1-4, with 7 positions matching TRBD1. Trimming at V came to 1 base and at J to 14 bases, leaving 16 bases not matched to a gene. Germline V gives CDR1 MGHRA, CDR2 YSYEKL. The CDR3 runs to 16 residues. As DNA, the CDR3 is TGCGCCAGCAGCCAAGGGGATGGGGGGCAGGGGGAAGGGCTGTTTTTT. It encodes CASSQGDGGQGEGLFF.

This clone occurred a few times. This chain links TRBV25-1 with TRBJ2-7; a possible D gene is TRBD1 (6 bases). The CDR3 is 12 residues long. The V end was cut by 7 bases, the J end by 4 bases, with 11 bases between. Germline V CDR1 and CDR2: MGHDK, SYGVNS. Here the CDR3 DNA reads TGTGCCAGCATATGGGGACATTACGAGCAGTACTTC. This encodes CASIWGHYEQYF.

The V call is TRBV18, the J call TRBJ1-4; 10 bases fit TRBD1. CDR1 is KGHSH, CDR2 LQKENI, per germline. This CDR3 region has 17 residues. Trimming at V came to 3 bases and at J to 2 bases, leaving 6 bases not matched to a gene. The CDR3 is CASSPRTGGSTNEKLFF. As DNA, the CDR3 is TGTGCCAGCTCACCGAGGACAGGGGGTTCTACTAATGAAAAACTGTTTTTT.

The rearrangement links TRBV7-2 to TRBJ1-5; D unresolved. In germline, CDR1 is SGHTA, CDR2 FQGNSA. V lost 2 bases and J 4 bases, leaving 12 bases between the germline ends. This CDR3 comprises 15 residues. CDR3 amino acids: CASSLMLGQNQPQHF. The CDR3 nucleotides are TGTGCCAGCAGCTTAATGTTGGGCCAAAATCAGCCCCAGCATTTT.

There are a few counts of this clone. The chain combines TRBV3-1 (or the pseudogene TRBV3-2) with TRBJ1-1; maybe TRBD1 (6 bases). Looked up from germline, CDR1 is LGHDT and CDR2 is YNNKEL (reference sequence). The CDR3 has 15 amino acids. Trimming shortened V by 1 base and J by 0 bases, and 9 bases separated the two germline ends. The CDR3 bases are TGTGCCAGCAGCCAAGTCAACAGGGTGAACACTGAAGCTTTCTTT. This codes for CASSQVNRVNTEAFF.

The genes are TRBV7-3 and TRBJ2-1; 11 bases are shared with TRBD2. Germline trimming cut 5 bases from V and 4 bases from J; bases unmatched to any gene: 4. The CDR3 is 15 amino acids. CDR1 and CDR2 (germline): SGHTA, FQGTGA. Here the CDR3 reads CASSQLAGAYNEQFF. The CDR3 DNA reads as TGTGCCAGCAGCCAACTAGCGGGGGCGTACAATGAGCAGTTCTTC.

This sequence joins TRBV3-1 (or the pseudogene TRBV3-2) and TRBJ1-5; D unresolved. V lost 5 bases and J lost 3, with 8 bases in between. Germline assignment: CDR1 LGHDT and CDR2 YNNKEL (reference sequence). This CDR3 contains 13 residues. CDR3 sequence: CASSADLNQPQHF. CDR3 bases: TGTGCCAGCAGCGCAGATCTCAATCAGCCCCAGCATTTT.

CDR3: CASSETSGSGANVLTF. The DNA for the CDR3 is TGTGCCAGCAGTGAGACTAGCGGCTCTGGGGCCAACGTCCTGACTTTC. The chain couples TRBV6-4 to TRBJ2-6; TRBD2 agrees at 9 bases. The J segment lost 0 bases and the V segment lost 3 bases, leaving 0 bases of the junction unmatched. The germline gives CDR1 MRHNA, CDR2 SNTAGT. The CDR3 contains 16 residues.

The J gene is TRBJ2-3, the V gene TRBV15, with 7 bases aligning to TRBD2. V lost 0 bases, J lost 2 bases, and 2 bases stayed unmatched. The germline gives CDR1 LNHNV, CDR2 YYDKDF (reference sequence). CDR3 length: 15 residues. The CDR3 loop reads CATSRERGVTDTQYF. CDR3 in DNA: TGTGCCACCAGCAGAGAACGGGGGGTCACAGATACGCAGTATTTT.

The chain uses TRBV12-2 and TRBJ2-7; the table gives TRBD2 as D, unverified against the DNA. TRBV12-2 is a documented pseudogene. CDR3 length: 16 amino acids. This CDR3 reads CASRFRIAGNSYEQYF. In nucleotides, the CDR3 is TGTGCAAGTCGCTTTCGAATAGCGGGGAACTCCTACGAGCAGTACTTC.